What follows describes a single T cell receptor beta chain. Its specificity is unknown. These data originate in a study of T cells in Graves' hyperthyroidism and ophthalmopathy. Across the whole study: Peripheral blood specimens were obtained at initial diagnosis, prior to any treatment.

Disease duration was under 3 months in the ophthalmopathy patients, who also had a Clinical Activity Score of at least 3 and a NOSPECS grade of at least 4. Fresh peripheral blood, about 10 ml of it, supplied the PBMCs. In germline, CDR1 is SGHRS, CDR2 YFSETQ. This CDR3 is 15 amino acids long. The ends lost 4 bases at V and 5 bases at J; junction bases unmatched: 6. Template material for amplifying TCR beta CDR3 regions consisted of RNA transcripts. TCR CDR3 underwent first-round RT-PCR with the HTBI primer set. Each CDR3 protein is one row after TCRdb ran MiXCR on the multiplex PCR reads. Among hundreds of thousands of distinct CDR3 sequences listed, under 20% were seen once. Broader study findings: Blood also carried most thyroid clonotypes expanded above 0.001.

Sequencing input: blood. The receptor was derived from a woman younger than 30 with Graves' ophthalmopathy. This sequence joins TRBV5-1 and TRBJ2-7; 13 bases map to TRBD2. The CDR3 sequence: CASSPGLAGVDEQYF. Written as DNA, the CDR3 is TGCGCCAGCAGCCCAGGACTAGCGGGAGTGGACGAGCAGTACTTC. Together with reference TRBV5-1 and TRBJ2-7, the CDR3 gives the full variable domain: KAGVTQTPRYLIKTRGQQVTLSCSPISGHRSVSWYQQTPGQGLQFLFEYFSETQRNKGNFPGRFSGRQFSNSRSEMNVSTLELGDSALYLCASSPGLAGVDEQYFGPGTRLTVT.